The 8 T cell receptor beta chains in this list originate from one sample, sequenced in a study of PD-L1 blockade in urothelial cancer. Sequenced by immunoSEQ multiplex PCR; TCRdb stores in-frame clones only, minus some. The sample shows tens of thousands of clones, approximately 81% of them seen only once. Time point of the sample: pretreatment peripheral blood. The sample consisted of PBMCs, taken around atezolizumab (anti-PD-L1) treatment. These receptors originate from a man between 65 and 79 years old with urothelial cancer.

This chain joins TRBV7-2 and TRBJ2-5; 11 bases line up with TRBD2. Germline V gene data show CDR1 as SGHTA and CDR2 as FQGNSA. The CDR3 is 13 amino acids. Trimming removed 7 bases from V and 5 bases from J; junction bases left unmatched: 3. The CDR3: CASTSGRRETQYF. The DNA for the CDR3 is TGTGCCAGCACTAGCGGGAGGAGGGAGACCCAGTACTTC.

The V gene is TRBV7-3, the J gene TRBJ2-7, with D perhaps matching TRBD1 (6 bases). Germline assignment: CDR1 SGHTA and CDR2 FQGTGA. Trimming cost V 5 bases and J 0 bases, with 14 bases left between them. The CDR3 runs 15 residues. The DNA of the CDR3 is TGTGCCAGCAGCCCAGGGGACGGCAACTCCTACGAGCAGTACTTC. Protein: CASSPGDGNSYEQYF. Using reference TRBV7-3 and TRBJ2-7 for the parts outside the CDR3, the full variable domain is GAGVSQTPSNKVTEKGKYVELRCDPISGHTALYWYRQSLGQGPEFLIYFQGTGAADDSGLPNDRFFAVRPEGSVSTLKIQRTERGDSAVYLCASSPGDGNSYEQYFGPGTRLTVT.

This clone appeared once. V and J are TRBV2 and TRBJ1-4, with 8 bases fitting TRBD1. The CDR3 loop spans 14 amino acids. The germline V gene has CDR1 SNHLY and CDR2 FYNNEI. J gave up 7 bases and V 5 bases, and 6 bases lay outside the gene matches. The CDR3 nucleotides are TGTGCCAGCAGTCCACAGGGGGGTGGTGAAAAACTGTTTTTT. It specifies CASSPQGGGEKLFF.

The chain combines TRBV6-5 with TRBJ1-1; D is undetermined. The CDR3 spans 13 residues. CDR1 and CDR2 from the germline V gene are MNHEY and SVGAGI. The V end was cut by 6 bases, the J end by 7 bases, with 15 bases between. This chain's CDR3 is CASRPTGSHEAFF. CDR3 nucleotides: TGTGCCAGCAGGCCGACCGGGTCCCATGAAGCTTTCTTT.

The chain joins TRBV28 to TRBJ2-3; 9 positions agree with TRBD1. The J segment lost 0 bases and the V segment lost 6 bases, leaving 13 bases of the junction unmatched. Germline CDR1 MDHEN, CDR2 SYDVKM. This CDR3 is 18 amino acids long. CDR3 bases: TGTGCCAGCAGCCCTTCCGGGACAGGGTTCAGGAGCACAGATACGCAGTATTTT. Encoded protein: CASSPSGTGFRSTDTQYF.

The chain has TRBV7-2 and TRBJ2-3; TRBD2 aligns across 7 bases. Per the germline V gene, CDR1 is SGHTA and CDR2 is FQGNSA. The V and J ends lost 5 bases and 2 bases, in that order; junction bases with no gene match: 13. The CDR3 is made up of 17 amino acids. The CDR3 nucleotides read TGTGCCAGCAGCGTGGGGGGGAGAGGGTCGAACACAGATACGCAGTATTTT. Translating gives CASSVGGRGSNTDTQYF.

The chain recombines TRBV5-1 with TRBJ1-1; the D gene is possibly TRBD1 (6 bases). The CDR3 extends over 14 amino acids. Germline CDR1 and CDR2: SGHRS and YFSETQ. The germline V and J ends were trimmed by 5 bases and 1 base, with 12 bases remaining between them. CDR3 nucleotides: TGCGCCAGCAGTTGGACACAGGGGAACACTGAAGCTTTCTTT. Protein sequence: CASSWTQGNTEAFF.

This clone was counted once. The chain is built from TRBV9 and TRBJ1-5; 8 nucleotides line up with TRBD1. The CDR3 is made up of 15 amino acids. Unmatched junction bases numbered 5, after V lost 0 bases and J lost 6 bases. Looked up from germline, CDR1 is SGDLS and CDR2 is YYNGEE. This CDR3 reads CASSVADRALQPQHF. The CDR3 nucleotides are TGTGCCAGCAGCGTAGCGGACAGGGCCCTTCAGCCCCAGCATTTT.